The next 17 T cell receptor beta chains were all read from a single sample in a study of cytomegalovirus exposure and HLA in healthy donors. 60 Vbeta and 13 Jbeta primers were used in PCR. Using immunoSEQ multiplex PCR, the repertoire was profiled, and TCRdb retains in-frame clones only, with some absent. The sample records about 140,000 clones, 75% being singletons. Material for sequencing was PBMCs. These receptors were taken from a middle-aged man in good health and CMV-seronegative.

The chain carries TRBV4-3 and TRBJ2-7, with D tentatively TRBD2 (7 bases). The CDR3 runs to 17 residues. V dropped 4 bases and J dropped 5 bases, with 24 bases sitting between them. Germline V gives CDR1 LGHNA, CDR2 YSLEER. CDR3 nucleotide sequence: TGCGCCAGCAGCCCCCGCCTTCAACGGGGGGCGTCTAACGAGCAGTACTTC. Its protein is CASSPRLQRGASNEQYF.

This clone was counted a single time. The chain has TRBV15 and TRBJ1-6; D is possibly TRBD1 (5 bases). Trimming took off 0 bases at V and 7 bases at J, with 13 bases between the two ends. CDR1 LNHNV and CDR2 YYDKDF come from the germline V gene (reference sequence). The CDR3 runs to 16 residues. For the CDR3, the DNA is TGTGCCACCAGCAGAGATCAGGGTTCGGTAAATTCACCCCTCCACTTT. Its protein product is CATSRDQGSVNSPLHF.

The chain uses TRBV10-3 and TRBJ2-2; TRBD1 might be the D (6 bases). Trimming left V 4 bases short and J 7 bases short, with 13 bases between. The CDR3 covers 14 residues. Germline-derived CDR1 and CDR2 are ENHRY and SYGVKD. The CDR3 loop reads CAISGLPGVGELFF. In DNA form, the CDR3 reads TGTGCCATCAGTGGGCTCCCAGGGGTCGGGGAGCTGTTTTTT.

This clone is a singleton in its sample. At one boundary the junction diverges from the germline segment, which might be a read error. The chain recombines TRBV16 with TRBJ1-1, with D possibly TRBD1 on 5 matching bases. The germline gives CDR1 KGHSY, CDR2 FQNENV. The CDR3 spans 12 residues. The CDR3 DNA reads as TGTGCCAGCAGCCAATTCTCTCAGGGAACCAATTTT. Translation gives CASSQFSQGTNF.

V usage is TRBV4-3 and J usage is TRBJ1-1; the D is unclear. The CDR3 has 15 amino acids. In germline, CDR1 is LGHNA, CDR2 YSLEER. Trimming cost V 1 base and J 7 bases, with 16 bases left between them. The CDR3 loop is CASSQGAASYCEAFF. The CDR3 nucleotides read TGCGCCAGCAGCCAAGGGGCAGCCAGCTACTGTGAAGCTTTCTTT.

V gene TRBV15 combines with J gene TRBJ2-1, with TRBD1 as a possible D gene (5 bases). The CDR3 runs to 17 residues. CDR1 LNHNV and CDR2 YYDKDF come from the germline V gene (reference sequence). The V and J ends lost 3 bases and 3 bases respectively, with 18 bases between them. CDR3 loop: CATSSSRNAGLYNEQFF. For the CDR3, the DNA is TGTGCCACCAGCAGTTCCCGTAACGCAGGGCTCTACAATGAGCAGTTCTTC.

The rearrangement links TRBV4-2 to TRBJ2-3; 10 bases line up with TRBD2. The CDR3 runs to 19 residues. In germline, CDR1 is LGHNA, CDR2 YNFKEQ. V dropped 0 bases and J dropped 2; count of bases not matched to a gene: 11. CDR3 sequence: CASSQDPSGGAIFTDTQYF. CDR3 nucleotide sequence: TGTGCCAGCAGCCAAGATCCCAGCGGGGGGGCAATATTCACAGATACGCAGTATTTT.

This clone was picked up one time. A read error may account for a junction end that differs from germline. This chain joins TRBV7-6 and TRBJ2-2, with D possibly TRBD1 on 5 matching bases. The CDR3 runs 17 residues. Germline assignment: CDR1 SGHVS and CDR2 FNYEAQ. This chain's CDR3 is CASSLGRAKSKTGELFF. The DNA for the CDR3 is TGTGCCAGCAGCTTAGGCAGGGCGAAGTCGAAGACCGGGGAGCTGTTTTTT.

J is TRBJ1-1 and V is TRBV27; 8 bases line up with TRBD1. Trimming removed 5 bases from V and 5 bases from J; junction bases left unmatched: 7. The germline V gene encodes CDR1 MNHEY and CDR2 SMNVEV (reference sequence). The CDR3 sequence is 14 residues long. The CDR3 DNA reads TGTGCCAGCAGTATACGGACAGGGTGGACTGAAGCTTTCTTT. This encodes CASSIRTGWTEAFF.

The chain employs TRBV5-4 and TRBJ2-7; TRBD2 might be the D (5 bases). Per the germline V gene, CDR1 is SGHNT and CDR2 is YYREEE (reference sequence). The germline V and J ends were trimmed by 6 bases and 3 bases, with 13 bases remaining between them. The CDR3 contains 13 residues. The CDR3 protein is CASTTTGDYEQYF. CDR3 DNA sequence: TGTGCCAGCACGACTACTGGGGACTACGAGCAGTACTTC.

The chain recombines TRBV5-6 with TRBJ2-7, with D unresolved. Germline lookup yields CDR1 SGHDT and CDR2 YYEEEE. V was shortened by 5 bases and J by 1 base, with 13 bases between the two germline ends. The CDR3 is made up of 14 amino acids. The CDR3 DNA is TGTGCCAGCAGTCCCCGACTGGATTCCTACGAGCAGTACTTC. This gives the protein CASSPRLDSYEQYF.

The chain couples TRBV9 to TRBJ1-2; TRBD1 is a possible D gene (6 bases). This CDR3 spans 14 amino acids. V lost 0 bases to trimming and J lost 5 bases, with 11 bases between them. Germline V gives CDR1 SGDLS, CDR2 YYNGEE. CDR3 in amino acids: CASSVEVQGYGYTF. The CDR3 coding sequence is TGTGCCAGCAGCGTAGAGGTGCAGGGGTATGGCTACACCTTC.

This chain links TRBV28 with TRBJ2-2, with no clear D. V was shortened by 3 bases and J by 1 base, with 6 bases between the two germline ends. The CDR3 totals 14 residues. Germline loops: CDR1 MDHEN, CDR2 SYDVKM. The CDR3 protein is CASSLRRNTGELFF. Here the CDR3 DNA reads TGTGCCAGCAGTTTGAGGAGGAACACCGGGGAGCTGTTTTTT.

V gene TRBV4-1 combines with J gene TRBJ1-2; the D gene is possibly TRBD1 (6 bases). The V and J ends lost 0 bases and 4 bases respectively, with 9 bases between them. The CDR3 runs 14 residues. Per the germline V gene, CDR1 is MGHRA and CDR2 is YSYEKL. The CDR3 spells CASSQDRGFYGYTF. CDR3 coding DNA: TGCGCCAGCAGCCAAGATAGGGGGTTCTATGGCTACACCTTC.

CDR3 sequence: CASLPLPDSNEKLFF. DNA for the CDR3: TGTGCCAGCCTCCCTCTACCGGACAGTAATGAAAAACTGTTTTTT. This rearrangement joins TRBV5-5 to TRBJ1-4; D may be TRBD1 (6 bases). CDR1 is SGHKS, CDR2 YYEKEE, per germline (reference sequence). V lost 7 bases, J lost 4 bases, and 17 bases lay in between. CDR3 length equals 15 residues.

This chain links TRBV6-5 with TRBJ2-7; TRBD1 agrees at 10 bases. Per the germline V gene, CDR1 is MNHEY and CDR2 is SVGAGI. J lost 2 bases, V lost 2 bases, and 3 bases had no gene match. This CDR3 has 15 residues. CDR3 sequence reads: CASSYAGQGTYEQYF. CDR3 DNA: TGTGCCAGCAGTTACGCGGGACAGGGGACCTACGAGCAGTACTTC.

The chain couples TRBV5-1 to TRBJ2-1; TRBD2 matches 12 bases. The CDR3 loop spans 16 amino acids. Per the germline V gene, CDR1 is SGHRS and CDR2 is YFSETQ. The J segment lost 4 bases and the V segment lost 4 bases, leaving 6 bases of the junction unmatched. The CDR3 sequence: CASSRGLAGQYNEQFF. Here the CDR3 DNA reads TGCGCCAGCAGCCGCGGACTAGCGGGACAATACAATGAGCAGTTCTTC. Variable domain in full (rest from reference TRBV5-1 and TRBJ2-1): KAGVTQTPRYLIKTRGQQVTLSCSPISGHRSVSWYQQTPGQGLQFLFEYFSETQRNKGNFPGRFSGRQFSNSRSEMNVSTLELGDSALYLCASSRGLAGQYNEQFFGPGTRLTVL.